The 17 T cell receptor beta chains below were found in one sample sequenced in a study of blood T cell repertoires in COVID-19. Sequencing was performed with immunoSEQ multiplex PCR; in TCRdb, only in-frame clones are kept and a portion is missing. This sample carries approximately 100,000 clones, about 90% of them seen once, and the ten largest clones take 4% to 5%. The sample was peripheral blood. These receptors were taken from a human donor with COVID-19, enrolled during active disease. The donor label of this sample is uncertain.

This clone came up a few times. The sample holds other DNA sequences that translate to the same CDR3. The V gene is TRBV24-1, the J gene TRBJ2-7, with 11 bases fitting TRBD2. Germline trimming cut 2 bases from V and 6 bases from J; bases unmatched to any gene: 2. The length of the CDR3 is 14 residues. Looked up from germline, CDR1 is KGHDR and CDR2 is SFDVKD. DNA for the CDR3: TGTGCCACCAGTGATTCACTAGCGGGAGTCGAGCAGTACTTC. It specifies CATSDSLAGVEQYF.

The rearrangement uses TRBV7-2 and TRBJ1-5; maybe TRBD1 (6 bases). Trimming removed 5 bases at V and 7 bases at J, with 21 bases between. The germline CDR1 and CDR2 sequences are SGHTA and FQGNSA. This CDR3 is 16 amino acids long. CDR3 nucleotides: TGTGCCAGCAGCCCTGGGGGCGGGAGGGGACGGCAGCCCCAGCATTTT. Translating gives CASSPGGGRGRQPQHF.

V usage is TRBV30 and J usage is TRBJ1-1, with 10 positions matching TRBD1. The V and J ends lost 7 bases and 1 base, in that order; junction bases with no gene match: 6. In germline, CDR1 is GTSNPN, CDR2 SVGIG (reference sequence). The CDR3 spans 14 residues. The CDR3 DNA follows: TGTGCCTCGACAGGGGGCGGGTGGAACACTGAAGCTTTCTTT. Translated, it gives CASTGGGWNTEAFF.

The chain links TRBV5-1 to TRBJ2-7, with 8 bases that match TRBD2. CDR3 length equals 15 residues. V lost 4 bases, J lost 0 bases, and 6 bases stayed unmatched. Germline V gene lookup returns CDR1 SGHRS and CDR2 YFSETQ. The chain's CDR3 is CASSPSGLSSYEQYF. The CDR3 DNA reads as TGCGCCAGCAGCCCTAGCGGGCTAAGCTCCTACGAGCAGTACTTC.

In nucleotides, the CDR3 is TGTGCCAGCAGCCAAGCAGGGCTCTATGGCTACACCTTC. Protein: CASSQAGLYGYTF. This chain links TRBV3-1 (or the pseudogene TRBV3-2) with TRBJ1-2; possible D gene TRBD1, 5 bases. The CDR3 totals 13 residues. Germline V gene sequence: CDR1 LGHDT, CDR2 YNNKEL (reference sequence). The V end lost 1 base, the J end lost 4 bases, and 7 bases lay between the germline ends.

The V call is TRBV24-1, the J call TRBJ2-5; D is perhaps TRBD1 (6 bases). The germline V and J ends were trimmed by 6 bases and 0 bases, with 7 bases remaining between them. The CDR3 covers 13 residues. Germline CDR1 KGHDR, CDR2 SFDVKD. CDR3 protein: CATSRTDQETQYF. CDR3 DNA: TGTGCCACCAGTCGGACAGACCAAGAGACCCAGTACTTC.

V and J are TRBV18 and TRBJ1-5, with 8 positions matching TRBD1. V was clipped by 4 bases and J by 2 bases; unmatched bases: 7. CDR3 length equals 16 residues. CDR1 and CDR2 (germline): KGHSH, LQKENI. In DNA, the CDR3 is TGTGCCAGCTCACACAAGACAGGGGTGGGCAATCAGCCCCAGCATTTT. Encoded protein: CASSHKTGVGNQPQHF.

The chain combines TRBV11-3 with TRBJ1-2; 7 positions match TRBD1. This CDR3 comprises 14 residues. V gave up 0 bases and J gave up 6 bases; unmatched junction bases: 4. CDR1 is SGHNT, CDR2 YENEEA, per germline. This CDR3 reads CASSLDLQGDGYTF. The CDR3, as DNA: TGTGCCAGCAGCTTAGACCTCCAGGGGGATGGCTACACCTTC. Together with reference TRBV11-3 and TRBJ1-2, the CDR3 gives the full variable domain: EAGVVQSPRYKIIEKKQPVAFWCNPISGHNTLYWYLQNLGQGPELLIRYENEEAVDDSQLPKDRFSAERLKGVDSTLKIQPAELGDSAVYLCASSLDLQGDGYTFGSGTRLTVV.

This sequence joins TRBV19 and TRBJ2-1, with D hard to call. V was pared by 3 bases and J by 5 bases, with 5 bases between. The germline CDR1 and CDR2 sequences are LNHDA and SQIVND (reference sequence). This CDR3 is built from 12 residues. The CDR3 region has the DNA TGTGCCAGTAGTATTGAGGACAATGAGCAGTTCTTC. Its protein is CASSIEDNEQFF.

This clone has a single count. This chain uses TRBV6-5 with TRBJ1-6; D unclear. V was shortened by 8 bases and J by 3 bases, with 8 bases between the two germline ends. Germline V CDR1 and CDR2: MNHEY, SVGAGI. The CDR3 contains 13 residues. The CDR3 here is CASHDNYNSPLHF. CDR3 DNA: TGTGCCAGCCACGACAACTATAATTCACCCCTCCACTTT.

The CDR3 coding sequence is TGTGCCAGCAGCCTTACTTCCTCCTACAATGAGCAGTTCTTC. The encoded protein is CASSLTSSYNEQFF. The chain uses TRBV11-2 and TRBJ2-1, with D unclear. The germline gives CDR1 SGHAT, CDR2 FQNNGV. V dropped 5 bases and J dropped 0 bases, with 8 bases sitting between them. This CDR3 is built from 14 residues.

The V and J genes are TRBV7-2 and TRBJ1-5, with 7 positions matching TRBD1. Looked up from germline, CDR1 is SGHTA and CDR2 is FQGNSA. The junction had 5 bases not matched to a gene; V was cut back by 2 bases and J by 4 bases. This CDR3 comprises 15 residues. The CDR3: CASSLQGDPNQPQHF. The CDR3 DNA is TGTGCCAGCAGCTTACAGGGGGATCCTAATCAGCCCCAGCATTTT. Full variable domain (missing parts from reference TRBV7-2 and TRBJ1-5): GAGVSQSPSNKVTEKGKDVELRCDPISGHTALYWYRQSLGQGLEFLIYFQGNSAPDKSGLPSDRFSAERTGGSVSTLTIQRTQQEDSAVYLCASSLQGDPNQPQHFGDGTRLSIL.

This rearrangement joins TRBV3-1 (or the pseudogene TRBV3-2) to TRBJ2-7, with TRBD1 matching over 7 bases. The CDR3 extends over 13 amino acids. Germline V lookup: CDR1 LGHDT, CDR2 YNNKEL (reference sequence). The V and J ends lost 4 bases and 3 bases, in that order; junction bases with no gene match: 3. The CDR3 loop reads CASSPTGIYEQYF. The DNA for the CDR3 is TGTGCCAGCAGCCCGACAGGGATCTACGAGCAGTACTTC.

The chain recombines TRBV5-1 with TRBJ1-3; D is possibly TRBD1 (5 bases). Germline-derived CDR1 and CDR2 are SGHRS and YFSETQ. The V and J ends lost 0 bases and 3 bases respectively, with 7 bases between them. The CDR3 has 14 amino acids. CDR3 protein: CASSLVGVGNTIYF. CDR3 bases: TGCGCCAGCAGCTTGGTAGGGGTTGGAAACACCATATATTTT. The full variable domain, its missing parts supplied by reference TRBV5-1 and TRBJ1-3, is KAGVTQTPRYLIKTRGQQVTLSCSPISGHRSVSWYQQTPGQGLQFLFEYFSETQRNKGNFPGRFSGRQFSNSRSEMNVSTLELGDSALYLCASSLVGVGNTIYFGEGSWLTVV.

The V call is TRBV5-4, the J call TRBJ2-2, with 11 nucleotides matching TRBD2. J gave up 5 bases and V 0 bases, and 9 bases lay outside the gene matches. Germline CDR1 and CDR2: SGHNT and YYREEE (reference sequence). CDR3 size: 18 residues. CDR3 DNA sequence: TGTGCCAGCAGCTTGGAGGGGGAGACTAGCGGGACTACCGGGGAGCTGTTTTTT. Translation: CASSLEGETSGTTGELFF.

This clone was seen a handful of times. The CDR3, as DNA: TGCGCCAGCAGTTGGGACAGCGGCCACGAGCAGTACTTC. It yields the protein CASSWDSGHEQYF. The chain recombines TRBV10-1 with TRBJ2-7; 7 bases map to TRBD1. CDR3 size: 13 residues. Unmatched junction bases numbered 6, after V lost 5 bases and J lost 5 bases. The germline CDR1 and CDR2 sequences are WNHNN and SYGVQD (reference sequence).

V is TRBV24-1 and J is TRBJ1-2; D not certain. Between the trimmed V and J ends, which lost 4 bases and 4 bases, there was a span of 12 bases. The CDR3 is 14 residues long. The germline gives CDR1 KGHDR, CDR2 SFDVKD. Here the CDR3 reads CATSDPDRSYGYTF. CDR3 in DNA: TGTGCCACCAGTGACCCTGATAGATCCTATGGCTACACCTTC.